This TCR beta chain was found in a study of shared clonotypes between healthy human individuals. Study-level information: There were three CD4 naive, three CD4 memory, two CD8 naive and one CD8 memory plates per donor.

This CDR3 contains 13 residues. Trimming took 2 bases from V and 2 from J, leaving 4 bases between them. Germline CDR1 and CDR2: MRHNA and SNTAGT. Original methodology: Junction-only sequences without quality scores were provided by ImmunoSEQ, so filtering was different. Here immunoSEQ multiplex PCR was the method, and the copy in TCRdb shows in-frame clones only, minus some. Clone size and V and J calls were adopted from that table, with D and trimming inferred from the DNA. The repertoire holds a few million clones, with more than 80% as singletons. This receptor was identified in a man aged 18 to 29 in good health. Some clones in this sample may be carry-over from other donors' samples. The sequencing input was naive CD4+ T cells from PBMCs. Specified subset: CD45RA+ positively selected. The chain couples TRBV6-4 to TRBJ2-1; no definite D call. The CDR3 nucleotides read TGTGCCAGCAGTGACCCGCCCTACAATGAGCAGTTCTTC. This gives the protein CASSDPPYNEQFF.